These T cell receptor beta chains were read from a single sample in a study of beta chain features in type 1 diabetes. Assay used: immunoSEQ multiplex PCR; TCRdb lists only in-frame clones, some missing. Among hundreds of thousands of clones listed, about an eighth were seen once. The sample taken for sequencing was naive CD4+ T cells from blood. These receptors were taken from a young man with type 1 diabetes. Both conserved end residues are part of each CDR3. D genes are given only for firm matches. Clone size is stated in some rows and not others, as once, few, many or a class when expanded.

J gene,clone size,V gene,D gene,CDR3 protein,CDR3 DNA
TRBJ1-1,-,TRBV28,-,CASSLREATEAFF,TGTGCCAGCAGTTTACGAGAGGCCACTGAAGCTTTCTTT
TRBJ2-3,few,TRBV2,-,CASSFGRGDTQYF,TGTGCCAGCAGCTTTGGACGGGGAGATACGCAGTATTTT
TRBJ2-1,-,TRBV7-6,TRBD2,CASTQTSGGLHGQFF,TGTGCCAGCACCCAAACTAGCGGGGGACTACATGGGCAGTTCTTC
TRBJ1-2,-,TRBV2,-,CASSLMGHPEGYGYTF,TGTGCCAGCTCTTTAATGGGACACCCGGAGGGCTATGGCTACACCTTC
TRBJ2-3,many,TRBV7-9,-,CASSLSDTQYF,TGTGCCAGCAGCTTATCAGATACGCAGTATTTT
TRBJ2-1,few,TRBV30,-,CAWSAGRVSYNEQFF,TGTGCCTGGAGTGCCGGACGGGTTAGCTACAATGAGCAGTTCTTC
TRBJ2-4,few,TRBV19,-,CASSIDHRVKNIQYF,TGTGCCAGTAGTATAGATCACAGGGTGAAAAACATTCAGTACTTC
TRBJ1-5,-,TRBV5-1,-,CASSLEAGRSNQPQHF,TGCGCCAGCAGCTTGGAGGCGGGGAGGAGCAATCAGCCCCAGCATTTT
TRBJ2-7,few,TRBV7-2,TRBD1,CASSPRTGFYEQYF,TGTGCCAGCAGCCCCCGGACAGGATTCTACGAGCAGTACTTC
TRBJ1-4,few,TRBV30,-,CAWSRGENEKLFF,TGTGCCTGGAGTCGGGGGGAGAATGAAAAACTGTTTTTT
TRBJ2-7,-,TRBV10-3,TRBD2,CAISGTSGDYEQYF,TGTGCCATCAGTGGGACTAGCGGGGATTACGAGCAGTACTTC
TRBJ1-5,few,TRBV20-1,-,CSATGNQPQHF,TGCAGTGCTACAGGGAATCAGCCCCAGCATTTT
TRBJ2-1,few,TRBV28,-,CASSLGLRGHEQFF,TGTGCCAGCAGTTTAGGTCTACGGGGGCATGAGCAGTTCTTC
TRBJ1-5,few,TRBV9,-,CASSVTGDSNQPQHF,TGTGCCAGCAGCGTTACAGGTGATAGCAATCAGCCCCAGCATTTT
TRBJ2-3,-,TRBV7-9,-,CASSSYRDSSTDTQYF,TGTGCCAGCAGCTCCTATCGGGACTCAAGCACAGATACGCAGTATTTT
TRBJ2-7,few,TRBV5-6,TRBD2,CASSSRRVRTSAENEQYF,TGTGCCAGCAGCTCGAGGCGAGTAAGGACTAGCGCTGAAAACGAGCAGTACTTC
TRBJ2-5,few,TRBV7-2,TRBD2,CASIPFGTTSGSWETQYF,TGTGCCAGCATCCCATTTGGAACAACCAGCGGGAGCTGGGAGACCCAGTACTTC
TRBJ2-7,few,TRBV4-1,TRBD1,CASSRDRGLSSYEQYF,TGCGCCAGCAGCCGGGACAGGGGGCTTAGCTCCTACGAGCAGTACTTC
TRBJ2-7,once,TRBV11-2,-,CASSLGASEGEQYF,TGTGCCAGCAGCTTAGGGGCTAGCGAGGGCGAGCAGTACTTC
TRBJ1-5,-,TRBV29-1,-,CSVAGTNSNQPQHF,TGCAGCGTAGCCGGGACAAATAGCAATCAGCCCCAGCATTTT
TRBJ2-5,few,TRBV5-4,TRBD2,CASSLGLAVQETQYF,TGTGCCAGCAGCTTGGGACTAGCGGTACAAGAGACCCAGTACTTC
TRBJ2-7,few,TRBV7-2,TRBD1,CASSTQGTYEQYF,TGTGCCAGCAGTACACAGGGGACCTACGAGCAGTACTTC
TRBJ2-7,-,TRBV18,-,CASSPPAGVYEQYF,TGTGCCAGCTCACCTCCGGCAGGCGTCTACGAGCAGTACTTC
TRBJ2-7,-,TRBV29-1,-,CSVEVRSYEQYF,TGCAGCGTTGAAGTTCGGTCCTACGAGCAGTACTTC
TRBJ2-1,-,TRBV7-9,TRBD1,CASSLSFQGAGNEQFF,TGTGCCAGCAGCTTAAGTTTCCAGGGGGCCGGCAATGAGCAGTTCTTC
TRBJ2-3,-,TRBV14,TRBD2,CASSSRLAPTDTQYF,TGTGCCAGCAGCTCTCGACTAGCACCCACAGATACGCAGTATTTT
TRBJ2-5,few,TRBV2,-,CASSADSQETQYF,TGTGCCAGCAGTGCGGACAGCCAAGAGACCCAGTACTTC
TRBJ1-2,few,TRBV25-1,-,CASSFGETYGYTF,TGTGCCAGCAGTTTCGGGGAAACCTATGGCTACACCTTC
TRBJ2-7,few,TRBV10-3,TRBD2,CAIMATSGSKEYEQYF,TGTGCCATCATGGCGACTAGCGGGAGTAAGGAATACGAGCAGTACTTC
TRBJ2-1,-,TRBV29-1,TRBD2,CSVGTSGGTREQFF,TGCAGCGTTGGGACTAGCGGGGGGACCAGAGAGCAGTTCTTC
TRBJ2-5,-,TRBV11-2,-,CASSWTDQETQYF,TGTGCCAGCAGCTGGACGGACCAAGAGACCCAGTACTTC
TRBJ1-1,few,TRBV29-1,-,CSVEDPGGVGNTEAFF,TGCAGCGTTGAAGATCCCGGGGGCGTAGGGAACACTGAAGCTTTCTTT
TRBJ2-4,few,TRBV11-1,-,CASSFGALGDIQYF,TGTGCCAGCAGCTTCGGGGCTCTTGGGGACATTCAGTACTTC
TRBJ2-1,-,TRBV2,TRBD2,CASGLAGAHNEQFF,TGTGCCAGCGGACTAGCGGGGGCCCACAATGAGCAGTTCTTC
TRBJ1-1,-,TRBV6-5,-,CASSYSWQNTEAFF,TGTGCCAGCAGTTACTCGTGGCAGAACACTGAAGCTTTCTTT
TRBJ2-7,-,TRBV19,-,CASSKVRWNYEQYF,TGTGCCAGTAGTAAGGTCAGGTGGAACTACGAGCAGTACTTC
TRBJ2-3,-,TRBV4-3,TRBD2,CASSQLAGVSTDTQYF,TGCGCCAGCAGCCAGCTCGCGGGAGTTAGCACAGATACGCAGTATTTT